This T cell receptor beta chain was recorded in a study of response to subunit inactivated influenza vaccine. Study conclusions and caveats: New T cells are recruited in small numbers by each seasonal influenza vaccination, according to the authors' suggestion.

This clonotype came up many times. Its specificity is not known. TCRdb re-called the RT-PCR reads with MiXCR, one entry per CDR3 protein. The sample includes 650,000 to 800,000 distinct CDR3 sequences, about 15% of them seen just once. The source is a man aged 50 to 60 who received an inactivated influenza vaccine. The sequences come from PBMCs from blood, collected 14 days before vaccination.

For the CDR3, the DNA is TGCGCCAGCAGCCGAGGAGTCCTGAGCTCTGGGGCCAACGTCCTGACTTTC. Its protein is CASSRGVLSSGANVLTF. The genes are TRBV4-3 and TRBJ2-6; no definite D call. This CDR3 is built from 17 residues. Trimming pared 4 bases from V and 0 bases from J, leaving 13 bases between. The germline CDR1 and CDR2 sequences are LGHNA and YSLEER.